The sequence of this T cell receptor beta chain was determined in a study of tumor-infiltrating lymphocytes in primary liver carcinoma. Study-level information: Male and female patients aged 30 to 69 years made up the cohort. Each of the growths was stage T1-T3 N0M0, extending roughly 4.2 to 11 cm across.

With around 500 ng total RNA as template and a constant-region primer, TCR beta cDNA was made. For TCR beta, libraries were produced by three nested multiplex PCR rounds using slightly modified ARM-PCR. TRBV1-TRBV30 forward primers paired with a C-beta reverse primer were used in the first two PCR rounds, which ran approximately 10 cycles each. TCRdb passed the multiplex PCR reads through MiXCR, listing each CDR3 protein once. The sample lists 310,000 or so distinct CDR3 sequences, roughly 60% occurring once. The ends were cut back, 8 bases at V and 9 bases at J, with 20 bases in the middle. CDR3 length equals 15 residues. Germline assignment: CDR1 SGHAT and CDR2 FQNNGV. Extraction also yielded germline DNA, while blood RNA was obtained from unsorted whole blood.

The V gene is TRBV11-2, the J gene TRBJ1-6; the D gene is possibly TRBD1 (5 bases). The source material was peripheral blood. This sequence originates from a woman aged 30 to 39 with primary liver carcinoma and hepatitis B virus infection. The CDR3 nucleotides are TGTGCCAGCCCCATCACCGAGGGGACTAGTTCACCCCTCCACTTT. Its protein is CASPITEGTSSPLHF.